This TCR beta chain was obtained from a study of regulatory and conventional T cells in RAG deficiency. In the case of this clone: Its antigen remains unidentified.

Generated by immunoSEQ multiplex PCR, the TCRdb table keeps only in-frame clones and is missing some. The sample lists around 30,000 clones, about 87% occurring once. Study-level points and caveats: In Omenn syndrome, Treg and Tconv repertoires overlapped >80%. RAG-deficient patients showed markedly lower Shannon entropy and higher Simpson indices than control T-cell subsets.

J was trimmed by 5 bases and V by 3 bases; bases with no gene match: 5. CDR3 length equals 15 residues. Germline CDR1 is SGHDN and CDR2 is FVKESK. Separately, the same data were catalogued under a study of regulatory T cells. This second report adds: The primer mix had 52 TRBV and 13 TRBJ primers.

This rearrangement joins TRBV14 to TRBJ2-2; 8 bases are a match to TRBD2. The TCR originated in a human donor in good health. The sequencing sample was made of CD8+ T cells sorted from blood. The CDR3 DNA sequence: TGTGCCAGCAGCCAGCGGGGGGCCCGAACCGGGGAGCTGTTTTTT. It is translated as CASSQRGARTGELFF.